This entry lists 32 T cell receptor beta chains sequenced from one sample in a study of shared clonotypes between healthy human individuals. Libraries were prepared by immunoSEQ multiplex PCR; TCRdb keeps only in-frame clonotypes and omits some of them. The sample shows millions of clones, 85% to 95% of them seen only once. Specimen: naive CD4+ T cells sorted from blood. Subset noted: CD45RA+ positively selected. The receptors were gathered from a man aged 18 to 30 in good health.

The J gene is TRBJ1-6, the V gene TRBV27; possibly TRBD1 for D (5 bases). Germline V CDR1 and CDR2: MNHEY, SMNVEV (reference sequence). V shed 8 bases and J shed 6 bases, with 14 bases lying between them. CDR3 length: 14 residues. In DNA, the CDR3 is TGTGCCAGCGGAACGGGGGAGGTTAATTCACCCCTCCACTTT. Residues: CASGTGEVNSPLHF.

The chain employs TRBV4-3 and TRBJ2-3, with TRBD2 identical over 7 bases. The CDR3 has 17 amino acids. The germline gives CDR1 LGHNA, CDR2 YSLEER. V was clipped by 1 base and J by 3 bases; unmatched bases: 10. The chain's CDR3 is CASSQAAAGASTDTQYF. The CDR3 DNA reads TGCGCCAGCAGCCAAGCTGCTGCGGGAGCTTCGACAGATACGCAGTATTTT.

V is TRBV6-6 and J is TRBJ2-6; D unresolved. V lost 5 bases to trimming and J lost 1 base, with 12 bases between them. The CDR3 contains 16 residues. Per the germline V gene, CDR1 is MNHNY and CDR2 is SVGAGI (reference sequence). This CDR3 reads CASSPGLGSGANVLTF. The CDR3 nucleotides are TGTGCCAGCAGTCCTGGATTAGGGTCTGGGGCCAACGTCCTGACTTTC.

The rearrangement joins TRBV6-5 to TRBJ1-6; maybe TRBD1 (6 bases). CDR3 size: 14 residues. The germline CDR1 and CDR2 sequences are MNHEY and SVGAGI. V was pared by 8 bases and J by 2 bases, with 10 bases between. CDR3 sequence: CASVAGAYNSPLHF. CDR3 in DNA: TGTGCCAGCGTCGCAGGGGCCTATAATTCACCCCTCCACTTT.

The V gene is TRBV6-5, the J gene TRBJ2-7; the match to TRBD2 covers 13 bases. The CDR3 runs 15 residues. Germline lookup yields CDR1 MNHEY and CDR2 SVGAGI. With V trimmed by 4 bases and J by 4 bases, 4 bases remained unmatched. CDR3 protein: CASSSTSGRWYEQYF. The CDR3 DNA follows: TGTGCCAGCAGTTCGACTAGCGGGAGGTGGTACGAGCAGTACTTC.

A word on this clone: Other nucleotide sequences in the sample specify the same CDR3. V and J are TRBV10-3 and TRBJ2-3; D not resolved. In germline, CDR1 is ENHRY, CDR2 SYGVKD. CDR3 length: 11 residues. Trimming pared 4 bases from V and 4 bases from J, leaving 3 bases between. The CDR3 is CAISVADTQYF. The CDR3 nucleotides read TGTGCCATCAGTGTAGCAGATACGCAGTATTTT.

This chain joins TRBV5-4 and TRBJ2-2; tentatively, D is TRBD1 (6 bases). The CDR3 is made up of 17 amino acids. V gave up 0 bases and J gave up 4 bases, with 16 bases separating them. CDR1 is SGHNT and CDR2 is YYREEE in the germline V gene (reference sequence). The CDR3 DNA reads as TGTGCCAGCAGCTTGGCGTCCAGGGGCGGTGGCACCGGGGAGCTGTTTTTT. This codes for CASSLASRGGGTGELFF.

The chain is built from TRBV11-2 and TRBJ1-6; D remains unclear. V lost 5 bases and J 8 bases, leaving 13 bases between the germline ends. This CDR3 contains 14 residues. Germline CDR1 SGHAT, CDR2 FQNNGV. The CDR3 region is CASSRGFADSPLHF. In nucleotides, the CDR3 is TGTGCCAGCAGCCGAGGTTTCGCAGATTCACCCCTCCACTTT.

Comments on this clone: The sample contains more than one DNA sequence encoding this CDR3. The chain couples TRBV6-5 to TRBJ2-1; possible D gene TRBD2, 5 bases. Germline loops: CDR1 MNHEY, CDR2 SVGAGI. This CDR3 spans 15 amino acids. Trimming left V 0 bases short and J 5 bases short, with 11 bases between. CDR3 protein: CASSYSGLADNEQFF. CDR3 nucleotide sequence: TGTGCCAGCAGTTACTCGGGCCTAGCCGACAATGAGCAGTTCTTC.

The rearrangement joins TRBV19 to TRBJ1-5; maybe TRBD1 (5 bases). The germline V and J ends were trimmed by 2 bases and 6 bases, with 8 bases remaining between them. CDR3 length: 13 amino acids. Germline V gives CDR1 LNHDA, CDR2 SQIVND (reference sequence). In nucleotides, the CDR3 is TGTGCCAGTAGTATACCAGGGCCTCAGCCCCAGCATTTT. Translated, it gives CASSIPGPQPQHF.

This clone was seen just once. This chain links TRBV28 with TRBJ2-7; no reliable D call. Germline loops: CDR1 MDHEN, CDR2 SYDVKM. Deletions cut 1 base from V and 6 bases from J, with 16 bases between. The CDR3 sequence is 15 residues long. Here the CDR3 DNA reads TGTGCCAGCAGTTTATCACCGGCAGGATCCGTCGAGCAGTACTTC. It specifies CASSLSPAGSVEQYF. The full variable domain, with the rest looked up from reference TRBV28 and TRBJ2-7, is DVKVTQSSRYLVKRTGEKVFLECVQDMDHENMFWYRQDPGLGLRLIYFSYDVKMKEKGDIPEGYSVSREKKERFSLILESASTNQTSMYLCASSLSPAGSVEQYFGPGTRLTVT.

The chain links TRBV18 to TRBJ1-2; unclear D gene. Germline-derived CDR1 and CDR2 are KGHSH and LQKENI. CDR3 length: 14 residues. V dropped 3 bases and J dropped 0 bases, with 8 bases sitting between them. CDR3 sequence: CASSPSLTNYGYTF. In DNA, the CDR3 is TGTGCCAGCTCACCCTCATTAACTAACTATGGCTACACCTTC.

This clone was seen once. The chain has TRBV18 and TRBJ2-1; D perhaps matches TRBD2 (5 bases). V was pared by 2 bases and J by 6 bases, with 8 bases between. The CDR3 is 13 residues long. Germline CDR1 is KGHSH and CDR2 is LQKENI. The DNA for the CDR3 is TGTGCCAGCTCACCATCGAGGGTCAATGAGCAGTTCTTC. Translated, it gives CASSPSRVNEQFF. The full variable domain, in which reference TRBV18 and TRBJ2-1 provide the parts outside the CDR3, is NAGVMQNPRHLVRRRGQEARLRCSPMKGHSHVYWYRQLPEEGLKFMVYLQKENIIDESGMPKERFSAEFPKEGPSILRIQQVVRGDSAAYFCASSPSRVNEQFFGPGTRLTVL.

V and J are TRBV19 and TRBJ2-7, with TRBD2 matching over 7 bases. This CDR3 spans 15 amino acids. V gave up 3 bases and J gave up 1 base; unmatched junction bases: 6. CDR1 and CDR2 from the germline V gene are LNHDA and SQIVND (reference sequence). This chain's CDR3 is CASSILMGGSYEQYF. The CDR3 DNA follows: TGTGCCAGTAGTATTCTGATGGGAGGGTCCTACGAGCAGTACTTC.

The chain uses TRBV11-2 and TRBJ1-1; 7 nucleotides align to TRBD1. This CDR3 is built from 13 residues. CDR1 and CDR2 from the germline V gene are SGHAT and FQNNGV. The junction had 7 bases not matched to a gene; V was cut back by 4 bases and J by 8 bases. The CDR3 reads CASSYGQAAEAFF. In DNA, the CDR3 is TGTGCCAGCAGCTACGGACAGGCCGCCGAAGCTTTCTTT.

The genes are TRBV21-1 and TRBJ2-7; the DNA was not compared with TRBD2, the D call given in the table. TRBV21-1 is given as a pseudogene. CDR3 length: 17 amino acids. The CDR3 spells CASSKGLAGGPPYEQYF. CDR3 bases: TGTGCCAGCAGCAAGGGACTAGCGGGAGGGCCCCCCTACGAGCAGTACTTC.

This chain connects TRBV19 to TRBJ1-6; 11 bases fit TRBD1. Germline-derived CDR1 and CDR2 are LNHDA and SQIVND (reference sequence). J was trimmed by 0 bases and V by 5 bases; bases with no gene match: 9. The CDR3 sequence is 19 residues long. The CDR3 spells CASSPRTGGFSSYNSPLHF. In DNA form, the CDR3 reads TGTGCCAGTAGTCCCAGGACAGGGGGCTTCAGCTCCTATAATTCACCCCTCCACTTT.

This chain joins TRBV18 and TRBJ2-7; 7 nucleotides line up with TRBD1. Losses at the gene ends were 2 bases for V and 2 bases for J; bases not matched to a gene: 6. CDR3 length equals 15 residues. Germline V lookup: CDR1 KGHSH, CDR2 LQKENI. CDR3 sequence reads: CASSPLRDSTYEQYF. Written as DNA, the CDR3 is TGTGCCAGCTCACCATTACGGGACAGCACCTACGAGCAGTACTTC.

This clone was detected once. The V call is TRBV7-9, the J call TRBJ2-1; 8 positions match TRBD2. The length of the CDR3 is 14 residues. Germline assignment: CDR1 SEHNR and CDR2 FQNEAQ (reference sequence). Trimming cost V 5 bases and J 2 bases; bases outside gene matches: 2. Here the CDR3 DNA reads TGTGCCAGCAGCGTTAGCGGGGCCTACAATGAGCAGTTCTTC. This gives the protein CASSVSGAYNEQFF.

The chain recombines TRBV4-1 with TRBJ2-5, with 10 bases matching TRBD1. The CDR3 runs to 15 residues. CDR1 is MGHRA, CDR2 YSYEKL, per germline. J was trimmed by 7 bases and V by 5 bases; bases with no gene match: 10. This chain's CDR3 is CASSFRQGAEGTQYF. The CDR3 nucleotides are TGCGCCAGCAGCTTTAGACAGGGGGCCGAGGGGACCCAGTACTTC.

The chain uses TRBV4-1 and TRBJ1-6; D perhaps matches TRBD1 (5 bases). V was shortened by 1 base and J by 5 bases, with 9 bases between the two germline ends. Per the germline V gene, CDR1 is MGHRA and CDR2 is YSYEKL. CDR3 length: 15 amino acids. CDR3 in DNA: TGCGCCAGCAGCCAAGCTGAGACAGATAATTCACCCCTCCACTTT. Translated, it gives CASSQAETDNSPLHF.

A word on this clone: Other DNA sequences within the sample encode an identical CDR3. The V and J genes are TRBV20-1 and TRBJ2-1; D gene ambiguous. V was clipped by 1 base and J by 9 bases, with 7 bases between them. CDR3 length equals 11 residues. Germline V lookup: CDR1 DFQATT, CDR2 SNEGSKA (reference sequence). The CDR3 DNA reads as TGCAGTGCTAGAGGGGTCGGTGAGCAGTTCTTC. As protein: CSARGVGEQFF.

This clone has only one observation. The rearrangement joins TRBV7-8 to TRBJ1-4; TRBD1 matches 8 bases. J gave up 8 bases and V 5 bases, and 16 bases lay outside the gene matches. Germline-derived CDR1 and CDR2 are SGHVS and FQNEAQ. This CDR3 has 17 amino acids. Written as DNA, the CDR3 is TGTGCCAGCAGCCCCGGTCGCAGGGGGCCCCGTGAAGAAAAACTGTTTTTT. Protein: CASSPGRRGPREEKLFF. The full variable domain, its missing parts supplied by reference TRBV7-8 and TRBJ1-4, is GAGVSQSPRYKVAKRGQDVALRCDPISGHVSLFWYQQALGQGPEFLTYFQNEAQLDKSGLPSDRFFAERPEGSVSTLKIQRTQQEDSAVYLCASSPGRRGPREEKLFFGSGTQLSVL.

This chain joins TRBV5-1 and TRBJ2-7, with 9 positions matching TRBD1. The CDR3 spans 15 residues. CDR1 and CDR2 from the germline V gene are SGHRS and YFSETQ. V lost 2 bases to trimming and J lost 0 bases; unmatched junction nucleotides: 3. The DNA for the CDR3 is TGCGCCAGCAGCTTCGACAGGGGGAGCTCCTACGAGCAGTACTTC. This sequence encodes CASSFDRGSSYEQYF.

The V and J genes are TRBV5-1 and TRBJ2-1; a weak D match, TRBD2 (7 bases). Germline CDR1 and CDR2: SGHRS and YFSETQ. V was shortened by 1 base and J by 5 bases, with 16 bases between the two germline ends. There are 16 residues in the CDR3. CDR3 in amino acids: CASSLPRGGGNNEQFF. The CDR3 nucleotides are TGCGCCAGCAGCTTGCCCCGCGGGGGCGGAAACAATGAGCAGTTCTTC.

This sequence joins TRBV18 and TRBJ1-2; D remains ambiguous. This CDR3 spans 14 amino acids. Trimming took 2 bases from V and 6 from J, leaving 13 bases between them. Germline CDR1 and CDR2: KGHSH and LQKENI. The CDR3 DNA reads TGTGCCAGCTCACCAAGTAGGCAGAACAATGGCTACACCTTC. It specifies CASSPSRQNNGYTF.

The chain carries TRBV5-6 and TRBJ2-3; 7 bases agree with TRBD1. This CDR3 is built from 14 residues. Germline V gene lookup returns CDR1 SGHDT and CDR2 YYEEEE. The ends lost 1 base at V and 3 bases at J; junction bases unmatched: 2. The CDR3 DNA reads TGTGCCAGCAGCTTGACAGGGGAAACAGATACGCAGTATTTT. Protein: CASSLTGETDTQYF.

The chain joins TRBV25-1 to TRBJ1-2; possibly TRBD1 for D (6 bases). CDR3 size: 17 residues. Between the trimmed V and J ends, which lost 5 bases and 0 bases, there was a span of 19 bases. Germline CDR1 is MGHDK and CDR2 is SYGVNS. The CDR3 loop reads CASSPRVGADPNYGYTF. CDR3 bases: TGTGCCAGCAGTCCGAGGGTGGGGGCCGATCCTAACTATGGCTACACCTTC.

The rearrangement uses TRBV4-3 and TRBJ2-1; D possibly corresponds to TRBD1 (5 bases). The CDR3 consists of 16 residues. V lost 0 bases and J 5 bases, leaving 14 bases between the germline ends. In germline, CDR1 is LGHNA, CDR2 YSLEER. CDR3 sequence reads: CASSQDRVAPHNEQFF. CDR3 DNA sequence: TGCGCCAGCAGCCAAGACAGGGTCGCCCCACACAATGAGCAGTTCTTC.

The chain carries TRBV29-1 and TRBJ2-3; tentatively, D is TRBD2 (6 bases). This CDR3 contains 13 residues. V lost 3 bases and J 0 bases, leaving 7 bases between the germline ends. Germline loops: CDR1 SQVTM, CDR2 ANQGSEA. The CDR3 sequence: CSVERGSTDTQYF. CDR3 bases: TGCAGCGTTGAGCGGGGAAGCACAGATACGCAGTATTTT.

The table lists this clone with a count of one. V is TRBV30 and J is TRBJ2-7; D remains unclear. Trimming took off 2 bases at V and 5 bases at J, with 13 bases between the two ends. The germline gives CDR1 GTSNPN, CDR2 SVGIG (reference sequence). The CDR3 contains 13 residues. The CDR3 loop is CAWSRRTSNEQYF. The CDR3 region has the DNA TGTGCCTGGAGTAGGCGAACGTCCAACGAGCAGTACTTC.

The chain has TRBV4-2 and TRBJ1-2; TRBD1 matches 7 bases. Germline V CDR1 and CDR2: LGHNA, YNFKEQ. The CDR3 totals 15 residues. V trimming: 2 bases; J trimming: 0 bases; junction bases outside the gene matches: 3. The CDR3 spells CASSQTGTANYGYTF. Here the CDR3 DNA reads TGTGCCAGCAGCCAAACCGGGACAGCTAACTATGGCTACACCTTC.